These 17 T cell receptor beta chains share one sample of origin, sequenced in a study of T cells in Graves' hyperthyroidism and ophthalmopathy. Regions amplified from RNA transcripts were the TCR beta CDR3 regions. In the first-round RT-PCR of the TCR CDR3, the HTBI primer set was used. MiXCR was run by TCRdb on the multiplex PCR reads, yielding one entry per CDR3 protein. The top ten clones hold around 54% of a sample with over 400,000 distinct CDR3 sequences, less than 25% of them seen once. Sequenced material: blood. The receptors come from a woman aged 70-85 years with Graves' ophthalmopathy.

This sequence joins TRBV6-5 and TRBJ1-2; D gene uncertain. V was clipped by 3 bases and J by 5 bases, with 13 bases between them. Germline CDR1 reads MNHEY; CDR2 reads SVGAGI. The CDR3 contains 14 residues. Written as DNA, the CDR3 is TGTGCCAGCAGTTATACCCGGTTTAGATATGGCTACACCTTC. It specifies CASSYTRFRYGYTF.

The table lists this clonotype with a few counts. The chain links TRBV29-1 to TRBJ2-3; 7 bases fit TRBD2. The ends lost 6 bases at V and 0 bases at J; junction bases unmatched: 6. Germline CDR1 reads SQVTM; CDR2 reads ANQGSEA. The CDR3 runs 14 residues. CDR3 in DNA: TGCAGCGTAAAGACTAGCCGTAGCACAGATACGCAGTATTTT. As protein: CSVKTSRSTDTQYF.

This clonotype was seen many times. This chain uses TRBV11-3 with TRBJ2-1; TRBD2 matches 7 bases. The CDR3 length is 14 residues. With V trimmed by 5 bases and J by 5 bases, 6 bases remained unmatched. Per the germline V gene, CDR1 is SGHNT and CDR2 is YENEEA. The CDR3 DNA reads as TGTGCCAGCAGCAGAACCGGGACTAACAATGAGCAGTTCTTC. It specifies CASSRTGTNNEQFF.

This rearrangement joins TRBV7-3 to TRBJ1-3, with a possible D match to TRBD1 (6 bases). CDR3 length equals 16 residues. The V gene lost 5 bases and the J gene lost 4 bases, with 18 bases spanning the gap. Germline CDR1 SGHTA, CDR2 FQGTGA. CDR3 nucleotides: TGTGCCAGCAGCCGTGGGGGGGGCGCGAGGGGAAACACCATATATTTT. Its protein product is CASSRGGGARGNTIYF.

Points on this clonotype: With a much larger clone just one base away, this may be a read error. V gene TRBV2 combines with J gene TRBJ2-1; 9 bases map to TRBD2. CDR3 size: 15 residues. The V gene's germline CDR1 is SNHLY and CDR2 FYNNEI. CDR3 in DNA: TGTACCAGCAGTGAATCCCTGACTAGCGGAGAACCTCGGTTCTTC. The encoded protein is CTSSESLTSGEPRFF.

The rearrangement links TRBV12-3 or TRBV12-4 to TRBJ2-1; 12 nucleotides line up with TRBD2. The V and J ends lost 7 bases and 10 bases, in that order; junction bases with no gene match: 14. The CDR3 is 16 amino acids. CDR3 protein: CASISLAGGRQSEQFF. Written as DNA, the CDR3 is TGTGCCAGCATCTCCCTAGCGGGAGGGAGACAATCAGAGCAGTTCTTC.

V gene TRBV29-1 combines with J gene TRBJ2-7; 10 bases are a match to TRBD1. Germline CDR1 SQVTM, CDR2 ANQGSEA. This CDR3 contains 13 residues. The V gene end was trimmed by 6 bases and the J gene end by 6 bases; junction bases not matched to a gene: 8. In DNA form, the CDR3 reads TGCAGCGTCTCGACAGGGGGCTGGGGCGAGCAGTACTTC. Translating it yields CSVSTGGWGEQYF.

The chain uses TRBV20-1 and TRBJ2-1; TRBD1 might be the D (6 bases). The CDR3 covers 15 residues. The germline V gene encodes CDR1 DFQATT and CDR2 SNEGSKA (reference sequence). Trimming stripped 4 bases from V and 0 bases from J, with 13 bases between. The CDR3 loop reads CSATRQEISYNEQFF. CDR3 DNA sequence: TGCAGTGCTACACGACAGGAGATCTCCTACAATGAGCAGTTCTTC.

The table lists this clonotype with many counts. This chain links TRBV12-3 or TRBV12-4 with TRBJ1-1; D is possibly TRBD1 (6 bases). Trimming cost V 5 bases and J 8 bases, with 9 bases left between them. The length of the CDR3 is 11 residues. Here the CDR3 reads CASSPGQEAFF. Written as DNA, the CDR3 is TGTGCCAGCAGTCCCGGACAGGAAGCTTTCTTT.

This clonotype was picked up a small number of times. This chain connects TRBV30 to TRBJ2-7, with D possibly matching TRBD1 (5 bases). Germline values: CDR1 GTSNPN, CDR2 SVGIG (reference sequence). The CDR3 consists of 12 residues. V was trimmed by 0 bases and J by 5 bases, leaving 8 bases between them. The CDR3 here is CAWSVQGDEQYF. DNA for the CDR3: TGTGCCTGGAGTGTACAAGGGGACGAGCAGTACTTC. Full variable domain (remainder filled in from reference TRBV30 and TRBJ2-7): SQTIHQWPATLVQPVGSPLSLECTVEGTSNPNLYWYRQAAGRGLQLLFYSVGIGQISSEVPQNLSASRPQDRQFILSSKKLLLSDSGFYLCAWSVQGDEQYFGPGTRLTVT.

In this sample, this clonotype turned up a few times. This chain uses TRBV2 with TRBJ1-2, with a possible D match to TRBD1 (5 bases). Germline-derived CDR1 and CDR2 are SNHLY and FYNNEI. Between the trimmed V and J ends, which lost 11 bases and 6 bases, there was a span of 19 bases. This CDR3 has 13 residues. CDR3 protein: CAQRGVGPNGYTF. CDR3 coding DNA: TGTGCCCAACGGGGGGTGGGGCCCAATGGCTACACCTTC.

This clonotype was seen a handful of times. The J gene is TRBJ1-2, the V gene TRBV7-2; D is undetermined. CDR3 length equals 12 residues. The germline V gene has CDR1 SGHTA and CDR2 FQGNSA. V lost 5 bases and J 8 bases, leaving 12 bases between the germline ends. The CDR3 nucleotides read TGTGCCAGCAGCGGCCGGTCGGTGGGCTACACCTTC. Protein: CASSGRSVGYTF.

This clonotype was seen a handful of times. The chain employs TRBV27 and TRBJ2-7; D perhaps matches TRBD2 (6 bases). The germline V and J ends were trimmed by 2 bases and 3 bases, with 11 bases remaining between them. The CDR3 is 14 residues long. The germline CDR1 and CDR2 sequences are MNHEY and SMNVEV (reference sequence). CDR3 in amino acids: CASSLAGMGYEQYF. The CDR3 DNA follows: TGTGCCAGCAGTTTAGCGGGAATGGGCTACGAGCAGTACTTC.

This clonotype was observed a few times. The genes are TRBV18 and TRBJ1-1; no reliable D call. Germline assignment: CDR1 KGHSH and CDR2 LQKENI. The CDR3 sequence is 15 residues long. Deletions cut 0 bases from V and 5 bases from J, with 13 bases between. The CDR3 spells CASSPPGPARTEAFF. CDR3 bases: TGTGCCAGCTCACCACCTGGACCCGCAAGGACTGAAGCTTTCTTT.

This clonotype was seen ten or more times. The J gene is TRBJ2-7, the V gene TRBV28; tentatively, D is TRBD1 (5 bases). The CDR3 runs to 14 residues. Germline V gives CDR1 MDHEN, CDR2 SYDVKM. V lost 2 bases, J lost 0 bases, and 8 bases lay in between. In DNA, the CDR3 is TGTGCCAGCAGTTTAGACAGAATCTCCTACGAGCAGTACTTC. Translation: CASSLDRISYEQYF.

This clonotype has a handful of counts. The chain combines TRBV6-2 or TRBV6-3 with TRBJ2-7; no clear D. The V and J ends lost 0 bases and 6 bases respectively, with 6 bases between them. The CDR3 has 12 residues. CDR1 and CDR2 (germline): MNHEY, SVGEGT. The CDR3: CASSYSVGEQYF. The CDR3 DNA is TGTGCCAGCAGTTACTCGGTCGGCGAGCAGTACTTC.

This clonotype showed up just once. This may be a read error, as it is one base from a much larger clone. V gene TRBV2 combines with J gene TRBJ2-7, with D possibly being TRBD1 or TRBD2 (5 bases each). In germline, CDR1 is SNHLY, CDR2 FYNNEI. This CDR3 region has 14 residues. CDR3 DNA: TGTGCCGGCAGAACCGGGACGCGAACCTACGAGCAGTACTTC. Translating gives CAGRTGTRTYEQYF.